These 13 T cell receptor beta chains came from one sample sequenced in a study of T-cell reconstitution after alpha-beta-depleted transplantation in children. Unique molecular identifiers were used in preparing the TCRbeta library. TCRdb re-called the PCR reads through MiXCR, storing one row per CDR3 protein. The sample lists about 250,000 distinct CDR3 sequences, about 24% seen once, with 4% to 5.5% in the top ten. The specimen was PBMCs, mostly from graft donor cells, collected 360 days after TCRalphabeta/CD19-depleted stem cell transplant. The source of these receptors is a female patient aged 2-10 years who had a stem cell transplant for congenital amegakaryocytic thrombocytopenia, so the T cells may come from the graft donor.

The chain links TRBV7-2 to TRBJ2-7, with 7 bases identical to TRBD1. This CDR3 is built from 13 residues. CDR1 and CDR2 from the germline V gene are SGHTA and FQGNSA. V was pared by 6 bases and J by 6 bases, with 8 bases of the junction left unmatched. In DNA form, the CDR3 reads TGTGCCAGCAGTGACAACAGGGGAAGCGAGCAGTACTTC. Protein sequence: CASSDNRGSEQYF.

V usage is TRBV20-1 and J usage is TRBJ2-7; the D is unclear. V lost 1 base to trimming and J lost 0 bases, with 7 bases between them. The CDR3 has 13 residues. The V gene's germline CDR1 is DFQATT and CDR2 SNEGSKA (reference sequence). CDR3 region: CSARGDPSYEQYF. CDR3 nucleotide sequence: TGCAGTGCTAGAGGTGATCCCTCCTACGAGCAGTACTTC.

V gene TRBV4-3 combines with J gene TRBJ1-2; D is possibly TRBD1 (5 bases). Between the trimmed V and J ends, which lost 0 bases and 4 bases, there was a span of 9 bases. The length of the CDR3 is 14 residues. Germline lookup yields CDR1 LGHNA and CDR2 YSLEER. CDR3 coding DNA: TGCGCCAGCAGCCAAGATTCGGGGCGCTATGGCTACACCTTC. Translating gives CASSQDSGRYGYTF.

In this sample, this clonotype turned up a few times. The chain has TRBV10-3 and TRBJ2-1; the D is unclear. The CDR3 extends over 11 amino acids. The V end lost 11 bases, the J end lost 1 base, and 6 bases lay between the germline ends. Per the germline V gene, CDR1 is ENHRY and CDR2 is SYGVKD. The CDR3 DNA sequence: TGTGCCGCCAAGTCCTACAATGAGCAGTTCTTC. Translating gives CAAKSYNEQFF.

This clonotype turned up a few times. The chain has TRBV7-9 and TRBJ1-6; D ambiguous. This CDR3 region has 14 residues. The ends were cut back, 5 bases at V and 4 bases at J, with 9 bases in the middle. Germline V gene sequence: CDR1 SEHNR, CDR2 FQNEAQ (reference sequence). CDR3 bases: TGTGCCAGCAGCCCCTCCCCGTATAATTCACCCCTCCACTTT. Its protein is CASSPSPYNSPLHF.

This clonotype was found many times. The V and J genes are TRBV12-3 or TRBV12-4 and TRBJ2-7; D unresolved. The CDR3 extends over 13 amino acids. With 3 bases removed from V and 3 bases from J, the gap between germline ends came to 9 bases. The CDR3 DNA follows: TGTGCCAGCAGTTTGTTTGGGAACTACGAGCAGTACTTC. It specifies CASSLFGNYEQYF.

This chain uses TRBV20-1 with TRBJ2-7; TRBD1 aligns across 7 bases. Per germline, CDR1 DFQATT and CDR2 SNEGSKA (reference sequence). The CDR3 is 12 residues long. The chain's CDR3 is CRANRGSYEQYF. In DNA, the CDR3 is TGCAGGGCAAACAGGGGTTCCTACGAGCAGTACTTC.

The chain carries TRBV2 and TRBJ1-2; no firm D call. The length of the CDR3 is 11 residues. Trimming cost V 6 bases and J 4 bases, with 6 bases left between them. Germline CDR1 SNHLY, CDR2 FYNNEI. The CDR3 bases are TGTGCCAGCAGCGCCTTCTATGGCTACACCTTC. Its translation is CASSAFYGYTF.

Ten or more counts support this clonotype. One junction end does not reproduce the germline sequence, and a read error may be involved. The rearrangement joins TRBV12-3 or TRBV12-4 to TRBJ1-1, with 9 bases lining up with TRBD1. This CDR3 region has 14 residues. CDR3 in DNA: TGTGCCAGCAGACTGCCGGGACAGGGAACCCCAGGCGTGTTT. It encodes CASRLPGQGTPGVF.

The chain employs TRBV4-1 and TRBJ2-1; 7 bases are a match to TRBD1. The V gene end was trimmed by 0 bases and the J gene end by 0 bases; junction bases not matched to a gene: 14. This CDR3 is built from 20 residues. CDR1 is MGHRA and CDR2 is YSYEKL in the germline V gene. This CDR3 is CASSQDTGQIPFRSYNEQFF. In nucleotides, the CDR3 is TGCGCCAGCAGCCAAGACACGGGACAGATTCCGTTTCGCTCCTACAATGAGCAGTTCTTC.

This clonotype has more than one count but fewer than ten. The CDR3 DNA follows: TGTGCCAGCAGCTCACCCCGAACCTACGAGCAGTACTTC. Residues: CASSSPRTYEQYF. The rearrangement uses TRBV11-2 and TRBJ2-7; no reliable D call. CDR1 is SGHAT and CDR2 is FQNNGV in the germline V gene. Between the trimmed V and J ends, which lost 4 bases and 2 bases, there was a span of 9 bases. The CDR3 sequence is 13 residues long.

This clonotype has just a few counts. The J gene is TRBJ1-1, the V gene TRBV6-2 or TRBV6-3, with D perhaps matching TRBD1 (5 bases). Trimming pared 6 bases from V and 4 bases from J, leaving 15 bases between. Germline V gene lookup returns CDR1 MNHEY and CDR2 SVGEGT. This CDR3 comprises 14 residues. CDR3 nucleotide sequence: TGTGCCAGCAGGGACACGTCAGGCGCCACTGAAGCTTTCTTT. Its translation is CASRDTSGATEAFF.

V gene TRBV6-5 combines with J gene TRBJ2-5; D perhaps matches TRBD1 (6 bases). This CDR3 contains 16 residues. Germline CDR1 MNHEY, CDR2 SVGAGI. Between the trimmed V and J ends, which lost 0 bases and 1 base, there was a span of 12 bases. CDR3 sequence (DNA): TGTGCCAGCAGTTACTCCAAACAGGGCTTCCAAGAGACCCAGTACTTC. As protein: CASSYSKQGFQETQYF.